The sequence of this T cell receptor beta chain was determined in a study of T cell repertoires in cytomegalovirus infection. Overall study: Selection of CMV epitopes for the study included recently identified HLA-C-restricted and well-studied HLA-B-restricted ones. Public TCR beta signatures provided an indication of both CMV infection and a matching HLA type.

In regard to this clonotype: Its matching antigen is unknown.

Trimming left V 0 bases short and J 8 bases short, with 15 bases between. The CDR3 consists of 15 residues. Germline CDR1 and CDR2: SGHRS and YFSETQ. Each CDR3 protein is one row after TCRdb ran MiXCR on the reads. This sample yields hundreds of thousands of distinct CDR3 sequences, of which around 32% are seen a single time; roughly 18% belongs to the top ten. This rearrangement joins TRBV5-1 to TRBJ2-1; D assignment may be TRBD1 or TRBD2 (5 bases each). Sequenced material: cultured PBMCs, taken from culture after CMV antigen stimulation. The clonotype originates from a human donor in good health (CMV status not recorded). Some clones in this sample may be carry-over from other donors' samples. The CDR3 DNA follows: TGCGCCAGCAGCTTGGAACCAGCGAGGGGCTATGAGCAGTTCTTC. Translated: CASSLEPARGYEQFF.